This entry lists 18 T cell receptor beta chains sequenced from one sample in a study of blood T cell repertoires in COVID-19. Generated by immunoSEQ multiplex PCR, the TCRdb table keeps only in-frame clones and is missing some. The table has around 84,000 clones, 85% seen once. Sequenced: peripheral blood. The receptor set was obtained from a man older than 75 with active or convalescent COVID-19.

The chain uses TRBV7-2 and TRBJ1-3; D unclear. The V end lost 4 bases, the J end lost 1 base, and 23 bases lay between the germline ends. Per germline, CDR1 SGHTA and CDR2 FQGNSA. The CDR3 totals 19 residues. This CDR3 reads CASSWYPPGSPYSGNTIYF. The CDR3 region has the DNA TGTGCCAGCAGCTGGTACCCCCCCGGTAGTCCCTATTCTGGAAACACCATATATTTT.

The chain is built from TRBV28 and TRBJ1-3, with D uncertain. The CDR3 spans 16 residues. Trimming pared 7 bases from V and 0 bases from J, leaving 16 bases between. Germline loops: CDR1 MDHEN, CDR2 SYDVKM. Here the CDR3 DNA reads TGTGCCAGCAATCGAGGAGGAGGGTTCTCTGGAAACACCATATATTTT. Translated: CASNRGGGFSGNTIYF.

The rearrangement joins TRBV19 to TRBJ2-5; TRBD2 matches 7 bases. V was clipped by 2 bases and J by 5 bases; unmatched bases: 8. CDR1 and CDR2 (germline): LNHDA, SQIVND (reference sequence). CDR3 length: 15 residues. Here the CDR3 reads CASSIRRDYGETQYF. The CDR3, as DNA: TGTGCCAGTAGTATACGCAGGGACTATGGCGAGACCCAGTACTTC.

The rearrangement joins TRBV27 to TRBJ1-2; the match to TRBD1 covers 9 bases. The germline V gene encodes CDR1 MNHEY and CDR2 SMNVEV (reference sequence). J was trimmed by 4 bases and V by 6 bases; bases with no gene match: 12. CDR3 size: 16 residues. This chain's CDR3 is CASRPNAGTGRYGYTF. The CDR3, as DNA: TGTGCCAGCAGGCCCAACGCCGGGACAGGGCGCTATGGCTACACCTTC.

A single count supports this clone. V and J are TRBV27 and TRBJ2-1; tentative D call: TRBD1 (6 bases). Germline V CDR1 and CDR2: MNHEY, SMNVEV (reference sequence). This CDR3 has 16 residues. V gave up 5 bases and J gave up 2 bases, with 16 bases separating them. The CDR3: CASSQSGTHAYNEQFF. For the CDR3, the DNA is TGTGCCAGCAGTCAATCCGGGACACACGCCTACAATGAGCAGTTCTTC.

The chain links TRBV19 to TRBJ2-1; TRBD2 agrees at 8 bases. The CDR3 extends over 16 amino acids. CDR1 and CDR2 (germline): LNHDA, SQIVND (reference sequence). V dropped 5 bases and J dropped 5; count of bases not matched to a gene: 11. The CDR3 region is CASSQRGTRVNNEQFF. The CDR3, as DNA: TGTGCCAGTAGTCAACGGGGGACTAGGGTAAACAATGAGCAGTTCTTC.

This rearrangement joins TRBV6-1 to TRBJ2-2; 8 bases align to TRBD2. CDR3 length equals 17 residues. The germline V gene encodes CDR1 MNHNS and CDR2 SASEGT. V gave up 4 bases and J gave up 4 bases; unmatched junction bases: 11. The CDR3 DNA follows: TGTGCCAGCAGTGGCGGGGGGCCTGCGGGGAGCACCGGGGAGCTGTTTTTT. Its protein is CASSGGGPAGSTGELFF.

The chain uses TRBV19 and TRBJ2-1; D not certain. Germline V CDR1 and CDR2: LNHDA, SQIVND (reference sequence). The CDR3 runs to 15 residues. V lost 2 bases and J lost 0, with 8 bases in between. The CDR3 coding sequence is TGTGCCAGTAGTATACTTGTGAGCTCCTACAATGAGCAGTTCTTC. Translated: CASSILVSSYNEQFF.

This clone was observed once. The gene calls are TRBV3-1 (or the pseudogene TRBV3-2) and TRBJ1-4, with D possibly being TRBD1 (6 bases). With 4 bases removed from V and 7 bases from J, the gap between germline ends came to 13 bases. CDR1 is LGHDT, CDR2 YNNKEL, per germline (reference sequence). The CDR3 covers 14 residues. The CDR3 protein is CASSPTGLAEKLFF. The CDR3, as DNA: TGTGCCAGCAGCCCCACAGGGTTGGCTGAAAAACTGTTTTTT.

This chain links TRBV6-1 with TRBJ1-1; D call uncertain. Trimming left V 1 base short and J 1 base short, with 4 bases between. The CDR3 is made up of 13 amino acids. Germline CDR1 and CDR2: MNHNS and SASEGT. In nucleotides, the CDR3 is TGTGCCAGCAGTGAAGGCAGGAACACTGAAGCTTTCTTT. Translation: CASSEGRNTEAFF.

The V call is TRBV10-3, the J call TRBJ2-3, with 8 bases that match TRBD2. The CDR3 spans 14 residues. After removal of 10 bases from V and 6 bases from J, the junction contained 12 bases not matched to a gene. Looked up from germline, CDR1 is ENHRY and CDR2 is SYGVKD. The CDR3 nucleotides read TGTGCCACCACTACCGGGACTAGATCCGATACGCAGTATTTT. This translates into CATTTGTRSDTQYF.

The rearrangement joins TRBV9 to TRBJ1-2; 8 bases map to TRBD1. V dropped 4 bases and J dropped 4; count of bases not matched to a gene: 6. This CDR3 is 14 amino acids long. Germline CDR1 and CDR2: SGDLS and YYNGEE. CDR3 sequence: CASSTGQGGYGYTF. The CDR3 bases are TGTGCCAGCAGCACAGGACAGGGCGGCTATGGCTACACCTTC.

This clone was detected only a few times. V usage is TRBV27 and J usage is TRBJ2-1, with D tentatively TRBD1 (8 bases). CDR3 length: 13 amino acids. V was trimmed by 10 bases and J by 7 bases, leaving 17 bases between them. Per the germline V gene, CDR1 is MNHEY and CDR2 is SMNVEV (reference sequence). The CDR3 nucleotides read TGTGCCACCTGGACAGGGCGGGGGAATGAGCAGTTCTTC. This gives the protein CATWTGRGNEQFF.

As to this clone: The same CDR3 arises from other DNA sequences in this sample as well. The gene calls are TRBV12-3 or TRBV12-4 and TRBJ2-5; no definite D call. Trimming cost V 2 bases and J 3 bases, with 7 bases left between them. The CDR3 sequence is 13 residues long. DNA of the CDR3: TGTGCCAGCAGTTTAAGACGGGAAGAGACCCAGTACTTC. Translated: CASSLRREETQYF.

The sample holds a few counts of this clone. CDR3 nucleotide sequence: TGTGCCAGCAGCAAATTAGCCAAAAACATTCAGTACTTC. It is translated as CASSKLAKNIQYF. The chain joins TRBV12-3 or TRBV12-4 to TRBJ2-4, with unresolved D. The germline V and J ends were trimmed by 6 bases and 0 bases, with 6 bases remaining between them. The length of the CDR3 is 13 residues.

The CDR3 is CASSFGQGANQPQHF. CDR3 bases: TGTGCCAGCAGTTTCGGTCAAGGGGCCAATCAGCCCCAGCATTTT. J is TRBJ1-5 and V is TRBV28, with D possibly being TRBD1 (5 bases). This CDR3 region has 15 residues. The germline gives CDR1 MDHEN, CDR2 SYDVKM. V lost 3 bases and J lost 3, with 12 bases in between.

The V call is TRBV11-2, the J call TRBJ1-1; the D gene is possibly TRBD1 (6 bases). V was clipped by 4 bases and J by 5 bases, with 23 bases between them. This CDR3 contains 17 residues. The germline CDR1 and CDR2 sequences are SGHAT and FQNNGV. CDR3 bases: TGTGCCAGCAGCTCAAGGCTTACAGGGATGAGGTATACTGAAGCTTTCTTT. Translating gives CASSSRLTGMRYTEAFF.

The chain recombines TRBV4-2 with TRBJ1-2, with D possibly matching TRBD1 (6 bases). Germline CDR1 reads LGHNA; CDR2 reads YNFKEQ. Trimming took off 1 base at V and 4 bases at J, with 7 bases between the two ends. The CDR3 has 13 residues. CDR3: CASSQGGPYGYTF. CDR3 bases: TGTGCCAGCAGCCAAGGGGGGCCCTATGGCTACACCTTC.